This record covers a single T cell receptor beta chain. The treatment is: oral pan-JAK inhibitor, 5-10 mg twice daily. cDNA reverse transcribed from extracted RNA served as the sequencing template. Repertoires were generated with immunoSEQ multiplex PCR, while TCRdb's copy carries only in-frame clones and drops some. This sample has about 210,000 clones; under 70% occur once, and the top ten carry around 1.2%. This entry belongs to a study of CD8+ T cells in alopecia areata. Overall study: Administration of oral tofacitinib to treated patients was at 5 to 10 mg twice daily.

Source: CD4+ T cells sorted from blood, taken at approximately week 45, from a patient treated with tofacitinib. This TCR derives from a human donor with alopecia areata.

CDR3 amino acids: CASSLEAGASYGYTF. The CDR3 DNA reads as TGTGCCAGCAGCTTAGAGGCGGGGGCCTCCTATGGCTACACCTTC. The V and J genes are TRBV7-2 and TRBJ1-2, with a possible D match to TRBD1 (6 bases). The CDR3 runs to 15 residues. Trimming took off 1 base at V and 4 bases at J, with 13 bases between the two ends. Germline V lookup: CDR1 SGHTA, CDR2 FQGNSA.